This T cell receptor beta chain came from a study of blood T cell repertoires in COVID-19. Study overall: Sites in the United States, Italy and Spain provided acute and convalescent COVID-19 samples.

V lost 0 bases, J lost 3 bases, and 7 bases lay in between. The CDR3 contains 14 residues. Germline lookup yields CDR1 SGHKS and CDR2 YYEKEE (reference sequence). In the source study's methods: Estimated nucleated cell counts came from reference gene primer amplification. Libraries were prepared by immunoSEQ multiplex PCR; TCRdb keeps only in-frame clonotypes and omits some of them. For V, J and clone size, that table is used; D and trimming come from the DNA. The sample has tens of thousands of clones; more than 75% are singletons. Input material: peripheral blood. The chain joins TRBV5-5 to TRBJ1-5; D ambiguous. The sequence was collected from a man of 80 years or more in a cohort sampled during active COVID-19. CDR3 amino acids: CASSLALFNQPQHF. In DNA form, the CDR3 reads TGTGCCAGCAGCTTGGCCTTATTCAATCAGCCCCAGCATTTT.